The 24 T cell receptor beta chains below come from one sample, sequenced in a study of blood T cell repertoires in COVID-19. Assay: immunoSEQ multiplex PCR; the TCRdb copy retains only in-frame clones and omits some. The sample includes some 200,000 clones, about 90% of them seen just once. Sequencing used PBMCs or T cells enriched from blood (not recorded which). The receptors derive from a woman between 50 and 59 years old in a cohort exposed to, infected with or recovered from COVID-19 (not recorded which).

This rearrangement joins TRBV9 to TRBJ2-7; perhaps TRBD1 as D (5 bases). From germline, CDR1 is SGDLS and CDR2 YYNGEE. Trimming pared 1 base from V and 1 base from J, leaving 12 bases between. The CDR3 spans 15 residues. This CDR3 reads CASSVNPGSSYEQYF. CDR3 bases: TGTGCCAGCAGCGTAAATCCAGGGTCTTCCTACGAGCAGTACTTC. The full variable domain, in which reference TRBV9 and TRBJ2-7 provide the parts outside the CDR3, is DSGVTQTPKHLITATGQRVTLRCSPRSGDLSVYWYQQSLDQGLQFLIQYYNGEERAKGNILERFSAQQFPDLHSELNLSSLELGDSALYFCASSVNPGSSYEQYFGPGTRLTVT.

V is TRBV5-6 and J is TRBJ1-1; D is perhaps TRBD1 (6 bases). From germline, CDR1 is SGHDT and CDR2 YYEEEE. The V and J ends lost 0 bases and 7 bases respectively, with 16 bases between them. This CDR3 is built from 15 residues. The CDR3 nucleotides read TGTGCCAGCAGCTTGGGTCAGGGGCTGCAGGGTGAAGCTTTCTTT. As protein: CASSLGQGLQGEAFF.

Written as DNA, the CDR3 is TGCGCCAGCAGCCACAACGACGGGAGCTCTGGAAACACCATATATTTT. Translating gives CASSHNDGSSGNTIYF. V usage is TRBV4-3 and J usage is TRBJ1-3; the D is unclear. Germline CDR1 reads LGHNA; CDR2 reads YSLEER. This CDR3 has 16 amino acids. Trimming took off 3 bases at V and 0 bases at J, with 12 bases between the two ends.

The V call is TRBV11-1, the J call TRBJ1-2; 7 bases align to TRBD1. V shed 5 bases, J shed 2 bases, and the junction held 2 bases outside the gene matches. Per germline, CDR1 SGHAT and CDR2 FQDESV (reference sequence). The CDR3 covers 13 residues. CDR3 DNA: TGTGCCAGCAGCCCGGACAGGAACTATGGCTACACCTTC. Translation: CASSPDRNYGYTF.

The chain has TRBV30 and TRBJ1-6, with D hard to call. Trimming took off 2 bases at V and 5 bases at J, with 10 bases between the two ends. CDR1 and CDR2 (germline): GTSNPN, SVGIG (reference sequence). The length of the CDR3 is 14 residues. The CDR3 DNA sequence: TGTGCCTGGAGTACAAACAGCCATAATTCACCCCTCCACTTT. The encoded protein is CAWSTNSHNSPLHF.

The V and J genes are TRBV5-1 and TRBJ2-7; D remains ambiguous. The CDR3 extends over 14 amino acids. Germline V gene lookup returns CDR1 SGHRS and CDR2 YFSETQ. Deletions cut 0 bases from V and 2 bases from J, with 9 bases between. The CDR3 DNA reads TGCGCCAGCAGCTTGGTTTTCACAGCCTACGAGCAGTACTTC. It encodes CASSLVFTAYEQYF.

V usage is TRBV30 and J usage is TRBJ1-4; tentative D call: TRBD1 (5 bases). Germline CDR1 is GTSNPN and CDR2 is SVGIG (reference sequence). With 5 bases removed from V and 4 bases from J, the gap between germline ends came to 23 bases. This CDR3 is 17 amino acids long. The DNA of the CDR3 is TGTGCCTGGGAACCCAATCCGACAGTGGGGTATAATGAAAAACTGTTTTTT. This codes for CAWEPNPTVGYNEKLFF.

This chain joins TRBV7-9 and TRBJ2-3; 7 bases line up with TRBD2. There are 11 residues in the CDR3. Germline-derived CDR1 and CDR2 are SEHNR and FQNEAQ (reference sequence). V was pared by 11 bases and J by 8 bases, with 7 bases of the junction left unmatched. The CDR3 coding sequence is TGTGCCGGCCAGCCGGGAGGTACGCAGTATTTT. Translation gives CAGQPGGTQYF. Together with reference TRBV7-9 and TRBJ2-3, the CDR3 gives the full variable domain: DTGVSQNPRHKITKRGQNVTFRCDPISEHNRLYWYRQTLGQGPEFLTYFQNEAQLEKSRLLSDRFSAERPKGSFSTLEIQRTEQGDSAMYLCAGQPGGTQYFGPGTRLTVL.

The chain uses TRBV13 and TRBJ1-6; the match to TRBD1 covers 9 bases. The ends lost 5 bases at V and 14 bases at J; junction bases unmatched: 10. Germline CDR1 and CDR2: PRHDT and FYEKMQ (reference sequence). This CDR3 contains 14 residues. CDR3 sequence: CASSPPGQGFTLHF. CDR3 nucleotides: TGTGCCAGCAGCCCGCCGGGACAGGGTTTTACCCTCCACTTT.

The rearrangement links TRBV4-3 to TRBJ2-2, with 11 bases identical to TRBD1. CDR1 LGHNA and CDR2 YSLEER come from the germline V gene. The V gene end was trimmed by 5 bases and the J gene end by 0 bases; junction bases not matched to a gene: 2. The CDR3 consists of 16 residues. The CDR3 loop reads CASSRGQGANTGELFF. CDR3 nucleotides: TGCGCCAGCAGCAGGGGACAGGGGGCGAACACCGGGGAGCTGTTTTTT.

The chain combines TRBV4-2 with TRBJ1-2, with a tentative D call TRBD1 (5 bases). V lost 4 bases and J lost 7, with 13 bases in between. Germline V CDR1 and CDR2: LGHNA, YNFKEQ. The CDR3 runs 13 residues. The CDR3 loop reads CASSPRAGPGYTF. The CDR3 DNA sequence: TGTGCCAGCAGCCCCCGGGCAGGGCCTGGCTACACCTTC.

This clone has just a few counts. The sample carries other DNA sequences with the same CDR3. V and J are TRBV5-1 and TRBJ2-1, with 7 nucleotides matching TRBD2. V was clipped by 2 bases and J by 0 bases; unmatched bases: 2. The length of the CDR3 is 15 residues. Germline lookup yields CDR1 SGHRS and CDR2 YFSETQ. CDR3 protein: CASSLASGSYNEQFF. CDR3 DNA: TGCGCCAGCAGCTTAGCTAGCGGCTCCTACAATGAGCAGTTCTTC.

The CDR3 coding sequence is TGCGCCAGCAGCCAAGATCATCCGGGGTGGAATTCACCCCTCCACTTT. Encoded protein: CASSQDHPGWNSPLHF. The gene calls are TRBV4-3 and TRBJ1-6; no clear D. Germline V gene data show CDR1 as LGHNA and CDR2 as YSLEER. The V end lost 0 bases, the J end lost 7 bases, and 13 bases lay between the germline ends. The CDR3 extends over 16 amino acids.

The J gene is TRBJ2-1, the V gene TRBV4-2; possible D gene TRBD1, 7 bases. In germline, CDR1 is LGHNA, CDR2 YNFKEQ. This CDR3 is 17 amino acids long. Trimming cost V 0 bases and J 4 bases, with 16 bases left between them. In DNA, the CDR3 is TGTGCCAGCAGCCAAGATGGCGGGGCAGGGGGATACAATGAGCAGTTCTTC. Its protein product is CASSQDGGAGGYNEQFF.

The gene calls are TRBV10-3 and TRBJ1-2; a weak D match, TRBD1 (5 bases). Germline-derived CDR1 and CDR2 are ENHRY and SYGVKD. The CDR3 is 16 residues long. Trimming shortened V by 4 bases and J by 2 bases, and 17 bases separated the two germline ends. Here the CDR3 DNA reads TGTGCCATCAGTGCCTCCCAAGGGGTTGAAAACTATGGCTACACCTTC. Translated, it gives CAISASQGVENYGYTF.

This clone has just one count. The J gene is TRBJ1-3, the V gene TRBV10-3; 8 nucleotides align to TRBD1. This CDR3 spans 14 amino acids. V was clipped by 4 bases and J by 1 base; unmatched bases: 0. From germline, CDR1 is ENHRY and CDR2 SYGVKD. The CDR3 spells CAISGTGSGNTIYF. In nucleotides, the CDR3 is TGTGCCATCAGTGGGACAGGGTCTGGAAACACCATATATTTT.

The chain uses TRBV5-1 and TRBJ1-4; 7 nucleotides line up with TRBD1. CDR1 and CDR2 from the germline V gene are SGHRS and YFSETQ. The CDR3 contains 15 residues. V gave up 0 bases and J gave up 5 bases; unmatched junction bases: 4. CDR3 DNA sequence: TGCGCCAGCAGCTTGGCCGGGACAGAGAATGAAAAACTGTTTTTT. Translating it yields CASSLAGTENEKLFF.

J is TRBJ1-2 and V is TRBV4-2; a possible D gene is TRBD1 (5 bases). V lost 0 bases and J 4 bases, leaving 15 bases between the germline ends. Germline CDR1 is LGHNA and CDR2 is YNFKEQ. The CDR3 is 16 residues long. Here the CDR3 reads CASSQDRTSGFYGYTF. The CDR3 region has the DNA TGTGCCAGCAGCCAAGATAGGACGTCAGGGTTCTATGGCTACACCTTC.

V is TRBV7-2 and J is TRBJ1-4; 7 positions agree with TRBD1. CDR1 and CDR2 from the germline V gene are SGHTA and FQGNSA. There are 14 residues in the CDR3. After removal of 6 bases from V and 7 bases from J, the junction contained 8 bases not matched to a gene. CDR3 protein: CASSRQGISEKLFF. The CDR3 DNA is TGTGCCAGCAGTCGACAGGGTATTAGTGAAAAACTGTTTTTT.

This clone was found once. The chain couples TRBV5-5 to TRBJ1-1; D unclear. V lost 4 bases, J lost 11 bases, and 24 bases lay in between. The CDR3 covers 15 residues. Germline-derived CDR1 and CDR2 are SGHKS and YYEKEE (reference sequence). Here the CDR3 DNA reads TGTGCCAGCAGCCCCTCTATGTCGTCCAGGATGAGTGCTTTCTTT. This gives the protein CASSPSMSSRMSAFF.

This chain links TRBV9 with TRBJ1-5, with D maybe TRBD1 (5 bases). The ends were cut back, 3 bases at V and 0 bases at J, with 7 bases in the middle. CDR3 length: 14 residues. The germline gives CDR1 SGDLS, CDR2 YYNGEE. DNA for the CDR3: TGTGCCAGCAGCGCAGGGTATAGCAATCAGCCCCAGCATTTT. The encoded protein is CASSAGYSNQPQHF.

V usage is TRBV10-2 and J usage is TRBJ2-3; 12 bases are a match to TRBD2. The CDR3 spans 16 residues. Germline V CDR1 and CDR2: WSHSY, SAAADI. V trimming: 6 bases; J trimming: 5 bases; junction bases outside the gene matches: 9. As DNA, the CDR3 is TGCGCCAGCAGCGATCCTAGCGGGGGGGCCGAAGATACGCAGTATTTT. Encoded protein: CASSDPSGGAEDTQYF.

This clone was seen once. The chain employs TRBV18 and TRBJ2-1; tentatively, D is TRBD1 (6 bases). The CDR3 spans 12 residues. Germline V gives CDR1 KGHSH, CDR2 LQKENI. V shed 6 bases and J shed 4 bases, with 7 bases lying between them. The CDR3 loop is CASSGTYNEQFF. The CDR3 DNA is TGTGCCAGCTCCGGGACATACAATGAGCAGTTCTTC.

Written as DNA, the CDR3 is TGTGCCAGCAGCCAAGTTGGAGGAATGGGCAATCAGCCCCAGCATTTT. This sequence encodes CASSQVGGMGNQPQHF. The V call is TRBV4-2, the J call TRBJ1-5; D is ambiguous. The germline gives CDR1 LGHNA, CDR2 YNFKEQ. The V end was cut by 1 base, the J end by 2 bases, with 12 bases between. This CDR3 is 16 amino acids long.